These 2 T cell receptor beta chains originate from one sample sequenced in a study of cytomegalovirus exposure and HLA in healthy donors listed by TCRdb under 2017. To prepare the library, the immunoSEQ multiplex PCR assay was applied. For the multiplex PCR, a mixture combining 60 forward primers for TCR Vbeta segments and 13 reverse primers for TCR Jbeta segments was used. Imported from immuneACCESS, the table was reduced by TCRdb to in-frame sequences with V and J called. These copies leave out some clones; in studies compared against another copy, an unresolved V gene accounts for under half, and the cause of the remainder is not known. The sample includes about 160,000 clones, with 77% observed a single time. The ten largest clonotypes hold 2.6% of the sample. Input material: PBMCs. These receptors were taken from a woman aged 40-49 years in good health and CMV-seropositive.

In this sample, this clone turned up a few times. This chain uses TRBV30 with TRBJ1-4, with a tentative D call TRBD1 (6 bases). This CDR3 contains 14 residues. With 2 bases removed from V and 3 bases from J, the gap between germline ends came to 10 bases. Germline V gene data show CDR1 as GTSNPN and CDR2 as SVGIG (reference sequence). CDR3 amino acids: CAWSRGGSNEKLFF. CDR3 sequence (DNA): TGTGCCTGGAGTCGGGGGGGCTCTAATGAAAAACTGTTTTTT.

J is TRBJ2-1 and V is TRBV30, with TRBD2 matching 9 bases. V shed 2 bases and J 6 bases; nucleotides not matched to a gene: 8. CDR3 length equals 15 residues. Germline assignment: CDR1 GTSNPN and CDR2 SVGIG (reference sequence). The CDR3: CAWSLGTSFVNEQFF. The CDR3 coding sequence is TGTGCCTGGAGTTTAGGGACTAGCTTTGTCAATGAGCAGTTCTTC.